A single sample is the source of the 22 T cell receptor beta chains below, sequenced in a study of T cell responses to AZD1222 COVID-19 vaccine. Data came from immunoSEQ multiplex PCR; TCRdb stores just in-frame clones and leaves some out. The table includes about 160,000 clones, 70% to 90% detected once. Sample: peripheral blood, taken 28 days after the second AZD1222 dose. These receptor sequences come from an adult who received the AZD1222 COVID-19 vaccine.

The sample holds one count of this clone. V is TRBV18 and J is TRBJ2-2; D perhaps matches TRBD1 (5 bases). Trimming stripped 1 base from V and 4 bases from J, with 10 bases between. The CDR3 extends over 15 amino acids. Germline V gene sequence: CDR1 KGHSH, CDR2 LQKENI. CDR3 in amino acids: CASSPLGASTGELFF. The CDR3 nucleotides are TGTGCCAGCTCACCACTTGGGGCTTCCACCGGGGAGCTGTTTTTT.

V and J are TRBV5-1 and TRBJ1-1; the match to TRBD1 covers 9 bases. The CDR3 is made up of 16 amino acids. Germline V gene data show CDR1 as SGHRS and CDR2 as YFSETQ. V shed 6 bases, J shed 0 bases, and the junction held 9 bases outside the gene matches. CDR3 residues: CASTDRGNGVNTEAFF. The CDR3 DNA reads TGCGCCAGCACCGACAGGGGGAACGGCGTGAACACTGAAGCTTTCTTT.

The chain uses TRBV2 and TRBJ1-4; 7 positions agree with TRBD1. Germline CDR1 and CDR2: SNHLY and FYNNEI. The CDR3 length is 13 residues. Trimming at V came to 10 bases and at J to 3 bases, leaving 5 bases not matched to a gene. The CDR3 coding sequence is TGTGCCACACACAGGGGAGCTAATGAAAAACTGTTTTTT. As protein: CATHRGANEKLFF.

The chain uses TRBV3-1 (or the pseudogene TRBV3-2) and TRBJ1-1, with D maybe TRBD1 (6 bases). The CDR3 has 15 amino acids. V was clipped by 4 bases and J by 3 bases, with 15 bases between them. Germline CDR1 reads LGHDT; CDR2 reads YNNKEL (reference sequence). CDR3 nucleotide sequence: TGTGCCAGCAGCCTGAGGTCGGGGGCGGACACTGAAGCTTTCTTT. As protein: CASSLRSGADTEAFF.

The chain links TRBV7-6 to TRBJ1-1; D is undetermined. V lost 3 bases to trimming and J lost 2 bases, with 7 bases between them. The CDR3 sequence is 13 residues long. The germline V gene encodes CDR1 SGHVS and CDR2 FNYEAQ. The CDR3, as DNA: TGTGCCAGCAGCTTTTCAGAAAACACTGAAGCTTTCTTT. Its translation: CASSFSENTEAFF.

CDR3 amino acids: CASSQAIPGDQPQHF. CDR3 sequence (DNA): TGCGCCAGCAGCCAAGCTATCCCAGGGGATCAGCCCCAGCATTTT. V is TRBV4-1 and J is TRBJ1-5; maybe TRBD1 (6 bases). The CDR3 length is 15 residues. CDR1 and CDR2 (germline): MGHRA, YSYEKL. V dropped 1 base and J dropped 5 bases, with 12 bases sitting between them.

The chain combines TRBV19 with TRBJ1-2, with D tentatively TRBD1 (5 bases). V lost 10 bases and J lost 4, with 19 bases in between. The CDR3 runs to 14 residues. CDR1 and CDR2 (germline): LNHDA, SQIVND (reference sequence). CDR3 sequence: CATIGTNNLYGYTF. The CDR3 coding sequence is TGTGCCACGATCGGGACCAATAATCTCTATGGCTACACCTTC.

This chain connects TRBV29-1 to TRBJ1-2, with TRBD1 matching over 8 bases. V dropped 1 base and J dropped 6; count of bases not matched to a gene: 10. This CDR3 spans 15 amino acids. Germline CDR1 is SQVTM and CDR2 is ANQGSEA. The CDR3 sequence is CSVEARTGRWNGYTF. The DNA for the CDR3 is TGCAGCGTTGAAGCCAGGACAGGGAGATGGAATGGCTACACCTTC.

The sample holds one count of this clone. This chain uses TRBV18 with TRBJ2-5, with D maybe TRBD1 (6 bases). Per germline, CDR1 KGHSH and CDR2 LQKENI. CDR3 length: 17 amino acids. V lost 1 base and J lost 4, with 19 bases in between. CDR3 nucleotide sequence: TGTGCCAGCTCACCACTCCCTTTACAGGGTCGAGGAGAGACCCAGTACTTC. Protein product: CASSPLPLQGRGETQYF.

Turning to this clone: Within the sample, other DNA sequences also encode this same CDR3. The chain combines TRBV7-9 with TRBJ2-2; D call uncertain. V was pared by 5 bases and J by 2 bases, with 3 bases between. CDR1 is SEHNR, CDR2 FQNEAQ, per germline (reference sequence). CDR3 size: 12 residues. In nucleotides, the CDR3 is TGTGCCAGCAGCCTCAACACCGGGGAGCTGTTTTTT. Its translation is CASSLNTGELFF.

V is TRBV4-2 and J is TRBJ2-1; D remains ambiguous. V was shortened by 2 bases and J by 5 bases, with 10 bases between the two germline ends. Per the germline V gene, CDR1 is LGHNA and CDR2 is YNFKEQ. CDR3 length: 14 amino acids. Written as DNA, the CDR3 is TGTGCCAGCAGCCAACCCTCGTTGGACAATGAGCAGTTCTTC. Protein product: CASSQPSLDNEQFF.

The chain combines TRBV9 with TRBJ2-1, with D possibly matching TRBD1 (6 bases). This CDR3 is built from 18 residues. V was shortened by 0 bases and J by 1 base, with 17 bases between the two germline ends. The V gene's germline CDR1 is SGDLS and CDR2 YYNGEE. As DNA, the CDR3 is TGTGCCAGCAGCGTAGATCAAACAGGGAAGGGATCCTACAATGAGCAGTTCTTC. Translating gives CASSVDQTGKGSYNEQFF. The complete variable domain, with remaining parts taken from reference TRBV9 and TRBJ2-1, reads DSGVTQTPKHLITATGQRVTLRCSPRSGDLSVYWYQQSLDQGLQFLIQYYNGEERAKGNILERFSAQQFPDLHSELNLSSLELGDSALYFCASSVDQTGKGSYNEQFFGPGTRLTVL.

The chain is built from TRBV25-1 and TRBJ2-1, with D possibly called TRBD1 or TRBD2 (5 bases each). Germline CDR1 is MGHDK and CDR2 is SYGVNS. This CDR3 is built from 15 residues. V was clipped by 10 bases and J by 12 bases, with 28 bases between them. CDR3 residues: CATKRAQGSVMGQFF. The CDR3 nucleotides read TGTGCCACCAAGAGGGCCCAGGGATCCGTGATGGGGCAGTTCTTC.

J is TRBJ1-1 and V is TRBV29-1, with D unresolved. In germline, CDR1 is SQVTM, CDR2 ANQGSEA. V shed 5 bases and J shed 6 bases, with 7 bases lying between them. The CDR3 is made up of 10 amino acids. The CDR3 loop is CSVIEPEAFF. The CDR3 DNA follows: TGCAGCGTTATTGAGCCTGAAGCTTTCTTT.

As DNA, the CDR3 is TGTGCCAGCAGTGAAGAGGCAGTTCAGTCCTATGGCTACACCTTC. Protein: CASSEEAVQSYGYTF. V is TRBV2 and J is TRBJ1-2; D is undetermined. CDR1 and CDR2 (germline): SNHLY, FYNNEI. V was shortened by 1 base and J by 4 bases, with 13 bases between the two germline ends. The CDR3 has 15 amino acids.

The V and J genes are TRBV18 and TRBJ2-1; the D call may be TRBD1 or TRBD2 (6 bases each). This CDR3 contains 15 residues. Trimming took off 6 bases at V and 4 bases at J, with 16 bases between the two ends. The germline CDR1 and CDR2 sequences are KGHSH and LQKENI. CDR3 amino acids: CASSTNGGLYNEQFF. DNA of the CDR3: TGTGCCAGCTCCACCAACGGGGGCCTATACAATGAGCAGTTCTTC.

The rearrangement links TRBV19 to TRBJ1-1, with unresolved D. CDR1 and CDR2 (germline): LNHDA, SQIVND (reference sequence). Trimming pared 0 bases from V and 3 bases from J, leaving 17 bases between. There are 17 residues in the CDR3. The CDR3 bases are TGTGCCAGTAGTATAGATTTTCCTGTCTCGACGGACACTGAAGCTTTCTTT. Its protein product is CASSIDFPVSTDTEAFF.

The chain employs TRBV11-1 and TRBJ2-5; no clear D. CDR1 SGHAT and CDR2 FQDESV come from the germline V gene (reference sequence). V was shortened by 9 bases and J by 0 bases, with 14 bases between the two germline ends. The CDR3 runs 14 residues. This CDR3 reads CARDRTVHQETQYF. DNA of the CDR3: TGTGCCAGAGATCGTACGGTACACCAAGAGACCCAGTACTTC.

The chain has TRBV5-4 and TRBJ1-3; TRBD1 agrees at 7 bases. CDR1 SGHNT and CDR2 YYREEE come from the germline V gene (reference sequence). This CDR3 spans 15 amino acids. Germline trimming cut 3 bases from V and 0 bases from J; bases unmatched to any gene: 3. DNA for the CDR3: TGTGCCAGCAGCTCGACAGGGAACTCTGGAAACACCATATATTTT. Protein sequence: CASSSTGNSGNTIYF. Complete variable domain (other parts from reference TRBV5-4 and TRBJ1-3): ETGVTQSPTHLIKTRGQQVTLRCSSQSGHNTVSWYQQALGQGPQFIFQYYREEENGRGNFPPRFSGLQFPNYSSELNVNALELDDSALYLCASSSTGNSGNTIYFGEGSWLTVV.

The genes are TRBV24-1 and TRBJ2-2; perhaps TRBD2 as D (5 bases). V gave up 8 bases and J gave up 1 base, with 13 bases separating them. The CDR3 spans 15 residues. Germline CDR1 and CDR2: KGHDR and SFDVKD. The CDR3 nucleotides read TGTGCCACCATCAAAAGCGCGGGGAACACCGGGGAGCTGTTTTTT. Translating gives CATIKSAGNTGELFF.

The rearrangement joins TRBV13 to TRBJ1-3; D is unresolved. The CDR3 spans 14 residues. The V gene lost 0 bases and the J gene lost 1 base, with 4 bases spanning the gap. Germline loops: CDR1 PRHDT, CDR2 FYEKMQ (reference sequence). CDR3 sequence: CASSLGNSGNTIYF. The CDR3 DNA reads TGTGCCAGCAGCTTAGGGAATTCTGGAAACACCATATATTTT.

The rearrangement uses TRBV7-9 and TRBJ2-1, with 12 bases matching TRBD2. From germline, CDR1 is SEHNR and CDR2 FQNEAQ (reference sequence). With 2 bases clipped from V and 8 bases from J, the junction kept 7 bases outside the gene matches. CDR3 length: 16 amino acids. Written as DNA, the CDR3 is TGTGCCAGCAGCTTAAAGTCGTCTAGCGGGGGGGATGAGCAGTTCTTC. It yields the protein CASSLKSSSGGDEQFF.